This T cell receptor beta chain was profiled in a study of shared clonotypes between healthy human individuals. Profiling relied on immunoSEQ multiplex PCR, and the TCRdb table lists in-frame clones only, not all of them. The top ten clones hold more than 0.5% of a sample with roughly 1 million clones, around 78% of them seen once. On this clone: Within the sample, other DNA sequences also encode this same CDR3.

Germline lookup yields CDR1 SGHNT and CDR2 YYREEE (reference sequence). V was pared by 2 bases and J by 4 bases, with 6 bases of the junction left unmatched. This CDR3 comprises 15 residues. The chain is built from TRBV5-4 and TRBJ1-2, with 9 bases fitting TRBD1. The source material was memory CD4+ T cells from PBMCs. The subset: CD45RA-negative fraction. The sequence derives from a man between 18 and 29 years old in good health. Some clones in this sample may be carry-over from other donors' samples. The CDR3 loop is CASSFPGTGSYGYTF. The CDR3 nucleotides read TGTGCCAGCAGCTTCCCCGGGACAGGGAGCTATGGCTACACCTTC.